These T cell receptor beta chains were read from a single sample in a study of vaccination and CD4 T cells after COVID-19. No antigen has been assigned to these receptors. TCRdb re-derived calls from the PCR reads in MiXCR, one entry per CDR3 protein. The data show about 9,500 distinct CDR3 sequences, more than 30% seen once. Sequencing used CD4+ T cells from blood, cultured in vitro. These receptors all stem from a human donor in good health. CDR3s include the opening cysteine and the closing phenylalanine or tryptophan. A D gene is named only where the DNA matches it firmly. For some rows the clone size is stated as once, few or many, or as a class when expanded; others skip it.

V,J,size,D,CDR3,DNA
TRBV7-2,TRBJ1-6,NA,NA,CASSLDSAYNSPLHF,TGTGCCAGCAGCTTAGACTCGGCGTATAATTCACCCCTCCACTTT
TRBV11-2,TRBJ1-2,NA,TRBD1,CASSLGTGGYGYTF,TGTGCCAGCAGCTTAGGGACAGGGGGCTATGGCTACACCTTC
TRBV7-3,TRBJ2-5,few,NA,CASSLTASETQYF,TGTGCCAGCAGCTTAACGGCTTCAGAGACCCAGTACTTC
TRBV7-3,TRBJ2-1,NA,TRBD2,CASSPLAGGPGEQFF,TGTGCCAGCAGCCCTCTAGCGGGAGGGCCGGGTGAGCAGTTCTTC
TRBV6-1,TRBJ1-1,NA,NA,CASSEGRTEAFF,TGTGCCAGCAGTGAAGGCCGCACTGAAGCTTTCTTT
TRBV6-2/TRBV6-3,TRBJ2-7,few,NA,CASRLGGPAPYEQYF,TGTGCCAGCAGGTTAGGGGGACCCGCCCCCTACGAGCAGTACTTC
TRBV6-1,TRBJ1-5,NA,NA,CASRRPWGDTAQPQHF,TGTGCCAGCAGAAGGCCCTGGGGGGACACAGCTCAGCCCCAGCATTTT
TRBV5-6,TRBJ2-6,NA,NA,CASSAEGTGANVLTF,TGTGCCAGCAGCGCCGAAGGGACTGGGGCCAACGTCCTGACTTTC
TRBV6-1,TRBJ1-1,NA,NA,CASSDKDGRNTEAFF,TGTGCCAGCAGTGACAAGGACGGCAGGAACACTGAAGCTTTCTTT
TRBV6-5,TRBJ2-2,once,TRBD1,CASSSSSRQGPNTGELFF,TGTGCCAGCAGTTCCTCCTCCCGACAGGGACCGAACACCGGGGAGCTGTTTTTT
TRBV30,TRBJ2-5,NA,TRBD1,CAWSGERDRGETQYF,TGTGCCTGGAGTGGGGAGAGGGACAGGGGGGAGACCCAGTACTTC
TRBV6-1,TRBJ1-6,medium-sized,TRBD1,CASRDGQGEGSPLHF,TGTGCCAGCAGAGACGGACAGGGTGAAGGTTCACCCCTCCACTTT
TRBV19,TRBJ1-6,NA,NA,CASSIAAEGRSPLHF,TGTGCCAGTAGTATCGCCGCGGAGGGTCGCTCACCCCTCCACTTT
TRBV7-8,TRBJ2-1,NA,NA,CASSWRGLSSYNEQFF,TGTGCCAGCAGCTGGAGGGGCCTTAGCTCCTACAATGAGCAGTTCTTC
TRBV20-1,TRBJ2-2,few,NA,CSAPKPGPNTGELFF,TGCAGTGCCCCTAAGCCGGGACCCAACACCGGGGAGCTGTTTTTT
TRBV30,TRBJ1-5,NA,NA,CAWSGHGEQPQHF,TGTGCCTGGAGTGGTCATGGGGAGCAGCCCCAGCATTTT
TRBV6-2/TRBV6-3,TRBJ1-1,few,TRBD1,CASSPDRVDTEAFF,TGTGCCAGCAGTCCCGACAGGGTCGACACTGAAGCTTTCTTT
TRBV25-1,TRBJ1-6,NA,NA,CASSERRQFNSPLHF,TGTGCCAGCAGTGAAAGGAGACAGTTTAATTCACCCCTCCACTTT
TRBV20-1,TRBJ2-7,NA,TRBD2,CSALFRASGTYEQYF,TGCAGTGCTCTCTTTCGGGCTAGCGGTACCTACGAGCAGTACTTC
TRBV19,TRBJ2-7,NA,NA,CADLSGTHHYEQYF,TGTGCCGACTTGTCCGGGACCCACCACTACGAGCAGTACTTC
TRBV19,TRBJ1-2,few,NA,CASTGRPYGYTF,TGTGCCAGTACCGGGCGGCCTTATGGCTACACCTTC
TRBV7-6,TRBJ1-4,NA,NA,CASSSGRDRRLFF,TGTGCCAGCAGCTCGGGGCGAGACCGAAGACTGTTTTTT
TRBV7-2,TRBJ2-3,NA,NA,CASSLVGGPTDTQYF,TGTGCCAGCAGCTTAGTTGGCGGGCCTACAGATACGCAGTATTTT
TRBV6-2/TRBV6-3,TRBJ2-3,NA,TRBD1,CASSPDRGKFTQYF,TGTGCCAGCAGCCCCGACAGGGGCAAATTCACGCAGTATTTT
TRBV20-1,TRBJ2-4,few,NA,CSAREGRGELAKNIQYF,TGCAGTGCTAGAGAGGGAAGGGGCGAATTAGCCAAAAACATTCAGTACTTC
TRBV7-9,TRBJ2-7,NA,NA,CASGRQTYEQYF,TGTGCCAGCGGAAGACAGACCTACGAGCAGTACTTC
TRBV7-9,TRBJ1-2,few,TRBD1,CASSLDWTGSNYGYTF,TGTGCCAGCAGCTTAGACTGGACAGGGTCTAACTATGGCTACACCTTC
TRBV27,TRBJ2-1,once,TRBD2,CASRPILAGEANEQFF,TGTGCCAGTAGACCCATCCTGGCGGGAGAGGCGAATGAGCAGTTCTTC
TRBV24-1,TRBJ1-2,medium-sized,TRBD1,CATSDTTGVVYGYTF,TGTGCCACCAGTGATACAACAGGGGTTGTCTATGGCTACACCTTC
TRBV7-8,TRBJ2-1,few,NA,CASSSTLPPNEQFF,TGTGCCAGCAGCTCGACTCTCCCGCCAAATGAGCAGTTCTTC
TRBV6-5,TRBJ2-5,NA,NA,CASSYAGARETQYF,TGTGCCAGCAGTTACGCGGGGGCACGGGAGACCCAGTACTTC
TRBV6-2/TRBV6-3,TRBJ2-5,few,NA,CASSTAQGGKETQYF,TGTGCCAGCAGCACCGCTCAGGGGGGTAAAGAGACCCAGTACTTC
TRBV7-2,TRBJ2-7,few,NA,CASTLDPHGEQYF,TGTGCCAGCACCTTAGACCCACATGGCGAGCAGTACTTC
TRBV19,TRBJ1-5,NA,NA,CASSRTGDQPQHF,TGTGCCAGTAGTAGGACGGGGGATCAGCCCCAGCATTTT
TRBV24-1,TRBJ2-5,few,NA,CATSDRGNGETQYF,TGTGCCACCAGTGACCGGGGTAACGGGGAGACCCAGTACTTC
TRBV11-2,TRBJ1-2,NA,NA,CASSPPTYYGYTF,TGTGCCAGCAGCCCCCCAACTTACTATGGCTACACCTTC
TRBV2,TRBJ2-5,NA,NA,CASSDGRETQYF,TGTGCCAGCAGTGACGGCCGGGAGACCCAGTACTTC
TRBV2,TRBJ1-2,few,NA,CASSAQSGNYGYTF,TGTGCCAGCAGTGCCCAATCGGGGAACTATGGCTACACCTTC
TRBV5-1,TRBJ2-7,NA,NA,CASSLTRGDASYEQYF,TGCGCCAGCAGCTTGACGAGGGGGGACGCCTCCTACGAGCAGTACTTC
TRBV28,TRBJ2-1,NA,TRBD1,CASGTGAYNEQFF,TGTGCCAGCGGGACAGGTGCCTACAATGAGCAGTTCTTC
TRBV19,TRBJ2-7,once,NA,CASSIGRDLSYEQYF,TGTGCCAGTAGTATAGGCAGGGATCTCTCCTACGAGCAGTACTTC
TRBV19,TRBJ1-1,NA,NA,CASSIRGTQQAFF,TGTGCCAGTAGTATACGCGGGACCCAACAAGCTTTCTTT
TRBV28,TRBJ1-1,NA,NA,CASIFKGTEAFF,TGTGCCAGCATTTTCAAGGGGACTGAAGCTTTCTTT
TRBV7-9,TRBJ1-4,few,NA,CASSLWATNEKLFF,TGTGCCAGCAGCTTATGGGCAACTAATGAAAAACTGTTTTTT
TRBV30,TRBJ1-5,NA,TRBD1,CAAGQGAWVSQPQHF,TGTGCCGCGGGACAGGGGGCTTGGGTAAGTCAGCCCCAGCATTTT
TRBV20-1,TRBJ2-1,NA,TRBD2,CSARAAFPGTTYNEQFF,TGCAGTGCTAGAGCCGCCTTTCCCGGGACTACCTACAATGAGCAGTTCTTC
TRBV28,TRBJ1-1,NA,NA,CASSLMWGSNTEAFF,TGTGCCAGCAGTTTAATGTGGGGCTCCAACACTGAAGCTTTCTTT
TRBV6-1,TRBJ1-2,NA,NA,CASSGGGPPWGYTF,TGTGCCAGCAGTGGGGGGGGCCCGCCCTGGGGCTACACCTTC
TRBV6-2/TRBV6-3,TRBJ2-2,few,TRBD2,CASSIRGGDTGELFF,TGTGCCAGCAGTATCCGCGGGGGGGACACCGGGGAGCTGTTTTTT
TRBV20-1,TRBJ2-7,NA,TRBD1,CSGGQGEGEQYF,TGCAGCGGAGGACAGGGGGAGGGCGAGCAGTACTTC
TRBV7-2,TRBJ1-1,NA,TRBD1,CASSPGTENTEAFF,TGTGCCAGCAGCCCGGGGACAGAGAACACTGAAGCTTTCTTT
TRBV7-2,TRBJ1-1,few,NA,CASSSGPGAFF,TGTGCCAGCAGCTCCGGACCCGGGGCTTTCTTT
TRBV15,TRBJ2-3,NA,TRBD1,CATSRAGTAPSTDTQYF,TGTGCCACCAGCAGAGCCGGGACAGCTCCAAGCACAGATACGCAGTATTTT
TRBV5-4,TRBJ2-2,few,NA,CASSFAQLNTGELFF,TGTGCCAGCAGCTTCGCACAGCTGAACACCGGGGAGCTGTTTTTT
TRBV7-9,TRBJ2-7,NA,NA,CASSWAASYEQYF,TGTGCCAGCAGCTGGGCAGCTTCCTACGAGCAGTACTTC